A selection of T cell receptor beta chains follows, all from one sample in a study of naive and memory T cell subsets. TCRdb re-analysed the UMI-ligation and nested PCR reads in MiXCR, keeping a single row per CDR3 protein. Here the sample spans about 150,000 distinct CDR3 sequences, about 18% being singletons. Sequencing was done on a sample of naive CD4+ T cells from blood. These receptors were obtained from a human donor in good health. The CDR3 runs from the conserved cysteine through the conserved F or W. D genes are given only for firm matches. Expanded clones get a size class; other rows say once, few or many, or leave the size out.

abundance | j_gene | len | v_gene | d_gene | CDR3nt | CDR3aa
few | TRBJ2-7 | 14 | TRBV2 | NA | TGTGCCAGCAGTGAAGCGCGAACAGGGTACGAGCAGTACTTC | CASSEARTGYEQYF
few | TRBJ2-7 | 14 | TRBV7-2 | NA | TGTGCCAGCAGTCTTACCGCCCTCTCCTACGAGCAGTACTTC | CASSLTALSYEQYF
few | TRBJ2-1 | 18 | TRBV28 | NA | TGTGCCAGCAGTTTTCCGTTCGGGTCTAGTCCGGTTGTGGATGAGCAGTTCTTC | CASSFPFGSSPVVDEQFF
NA | TRBJ2-1 | 12 | TRBV10-2 | NA | TGCGCCAGCAGGGGACGGTACAATGAGCAGTTCTTC | CASRGRYNEQFF
NA | TRBJ2-5 | 13 | TRBV4-3 | NA | TGCGCCAGCAGCCCCACTATTGGGGAGACCCAGTACTTC | CASSPTIGETQYF
NA | TRBJ2-1 | 15 | TRBV5-1 | TRBD2 | TGCGCCAGCAGCTTGACCGGGACTAGCGTCAATGAGCAGTTCTTC | CASSLTGTSVNEQFF
few | TRBJ2-5 | 16 | TRBV6-2/TRBV6-3 | NA | TGTGCCAGCAGCCAACCCCGCCCAGGTTCGGGGGAGACCCAGTACTTC | CASSQPRPGSGETQYF
few | TRBJ2-3 | 14 | TRBV7-2 | NA | TGTGCCTCACAGAAGGCAGGGCGGGAAGATACGCAGTATTTT | CASQKAGREDTQYF
NA | TRBJ1-6 | 15 | TRBV5-1 | NA | TGCGCCAGCAGCCCAGAGGGGAGCGCCAATTCACCCCTCCACTTT | CASSPEGSANSPLHF
NA | TRBJ2-7 | 16 | TRBV28 | TRBD2 | TGTGCCAGCAGTTTTCTACTAGCGGGGAGCTCCTACGAGCAGTACTTC | CASSFLLAGSSYEQYF
NA | TRBJ1-6 | 14 | TRBV6-6 | NA | TGTGCCAGCGCACGGAGCTCCTATAATTCACCCCTCCACTTT | CASARSSYNSPLHF
NA | TRBJ1-4 | 15 | TRBV6-6 | NA | TGTGCCAGCAAAGACACAGCAGGGCCCCAAGAAAAACTGTTTTTT | CASKDTAGPQEKLFF
few | TRBJ1-6 | 15 | TRBV28 | NA | TGTGCCAGCAGTTTATACGCGGGGCCGAATTCACCCCTCCACTTT | CASSLYAGPNSPLHF
NA | TRBJ2-1 | 14 | TRBV7-9 | TRBD1 | TGTGCCAGCAGCTTGAACAGGGGACACAATGAGCAGTTCTTC | CASSLNRGHNEQFF
NA | TRBJ1-4 | 16 | TRBV18 | NA | TGTGCCAGCTCAAGCACCGTGGGACACCTTAATGAAAAACTGTTTTTT | CASSSTVGHLNEKLFF
few | TRBJ2-3 | 12 | TRBV6-5 | NA | TGTGCCAGCATGAGCCGCACAGATACGCAGTATTTT | CASMSRTDTQYF
few | TRBJ2-7 | 18 | TRBV7-2 | TRBD2 | TGTGCCAGCAGCTTAGCGCGTTTGGGACTAGCGGGAGTTGGCGAGCAGTACTTC | CASSLARLGLAGVGEQYF
few | TRBJ2-7 | 15 | TRBV30 | NA | TGTGCCTGGAGTGTATTGCCAGGGGAGTTCTACGAGCAGTACTTC | CAWSVLPGEFYEQYF
NA | TRBJ1-5 | 14 | TRBV19 | NA | TGTGCCAGTACCCAAATTACAGGCAATCAGCCCCAGCATTTT | CASTQITGNQPQHF
NA | TRBJ2-7 | 14 | TRBV6-1 | NA | TGTGCCAGCAACCCCTGGGGGACGTCCTACGAGCAGTACTTC | CASNPWGTSYEQYF
NA | TRBJ2-3 | 15 | TRBV12-3/TRBV12-4 | NA | TGTGCCAGCAGTTTGGTCCGACACCCCAGGGATACGCAGTATTTT | CASSLVRHPRDTQYF
NA | TRBJ2-1 | 15 | TRBV7-2 | NA | TGTGCCAGCAGCACCCAACTGGGTCCCGGGCATGAGCAGTTCTTC | CASSTQLGPGHEQFF
many | TRBJ2-3 | 13 | TRBV29-1 | TRBD2 | TGCAGCGCCCACGGGGGGATGACAGATACGCAGTATTTT | CSAHGGMTDTQYF
few | TRBJ2-7 | 15 | TRBV12-3/TRBV12-4 | TRBD2 | TGTGCCAGCAGGAGTAGACTAGCGGGAGATTACGAGCAGTACTTC | CASRSRLAGDYEQYF
NA | TRBJ2-1 | 15 | TRBV6-2/TRBV6-3 | NA | TGTGCCAGCAGCCCTATACTTGGACAGTACAATGAGCAGTTCTTC | CASSPILGQYNEQFF
NA | TRBJ1-3 | 14 | TRBV20-1 | NA | TGCAGTGCTAGAGATCAGGGTGGTAGAAACACCATATATTTT | CSARDQGGRNTIYF
NA | TRBJ2-3 | 11 | TRBV7-9 | NA | TGTGCCAGCAGCCGCCAAGATACGCAGTATTTT | CASSRQDTQYF
NA | TRBJ2-1 | 15 | TRBV11-2 | NA | TGTGCCAGCAGCTTAGTCCCGGGTTCCTACAATGAGCAGTTCTTC | CASSLVPGSYNEQFF
few | TRBJ1-3 | 15 | TRBV12-3/TRBV12-4 | NA | TGTGCCAGCAGTGCCCAAGCAGGCTCCGGAAACACCATATATTTT | CASSAQAGSGNTIYF
NA | TRBJ2-3 | 19 | TRBV4-1 | NA | TGCGCCAGCAGCCAAGATGGTCCCCTCCTAGCTGCAACTGGAGATACGCAGTATTTT | CASSQDGPLLAATGDTQYF
NA | TRBJ2-2 | 15 | TRBV4-1 | NA | TGCGCCAGCAGCCAAGATGGGGCTAGCCCCGGGGAGCTGTTTTTT | CASSQDGASPGELFF
few | TRBJ2-7 | 12 | TRBV3-1 | NA | TGTGCCAGCAGCCCCTGGGACGGCGAGCAGTACTTC | CASSPWDGEQYF
NA | TRBJ1-4 | 13 | TRBV30 | TRBD1 | TGTGCCTGGAGTAGGACAGGGAATGAAAAACTGTTTTTT | CAWSRTGNEKLFF
few | TRBJ1-4 | 14 | TRBV7-9 | TRBD1 | TGTGCCAGCAGCCTTGGACAGGCTCAGGAAAAACTGTTTTTT | CASSLGQAQEKLFF
few | TRBJ2-5 | 15 | TRBV4-1 | NA | TGCGCCAGCAGCCAAGGACCGGGACAACAAGAGACCCAGTACTTC | CASSQGPGQQETQYF
NA | TRBJ2-7 | 15 | TRBV24-1 | TRBD1 | TGTGCCACCAGTGATTCGGGACAGGGATACTACGAGCAGTACTTC | CATSDSGQGYYEQYF
once | TRBJ2-7 | 12 | TRBV28 | NA | TGTGCCAGCAGTCCCACGACATACGAGCAGTACTTC | CASSPTTYEQYF
few | TRBJ1-1 | 12 | TRBV29-1 | NA | TGCAGCGTTGAAGAGGCCGGCACTGAAGCTTTCTTT | CSVEEAGTEAFF
NA | TRBJ2-7 | 14 | TRBV11-3 | NA | TGTGCCAGCAGCCCCGGGGCCGTCTTTCACGAGCAGTACTTC | CASSPGAVFHEQYF
NA | TRBJ2-5 | 15 | TRBV3-1 | NA | TGTGCCAGCAGCCTCACAGCGGGACAAGCGGAGACCCAGTACTTC | CASSLTAGQAETQYF
NA | TRBJ1-1 | 13 | TRBV5-1 | NA | TGCGCCAGCAGCTTGGTCCGGGATAGTGAAGCTTTCTTT | CASSLVRDSEAFF
NA | TRBJ1-5 | 15 | TRBV2 | NA | TGTGCCAGCAGCGTACGACCTTATAGCAATCAGCCCCAGCATTTT | CASSVRPYSNQPQHF
many | TRBJ2-7 | 14 | TRBV5-1 | NA | TGCGCCAGCAGCTTGGCCAGCGGCTCCTACGAGCAGTACTTC | CASSLASGSYEQYF
NA | TRBJ1-2 | 13 | TRBV5-6 | TRBD1 | TGTGCCAGCAGCTGGGGACAGGGAGGAGGCTACACCTTC | CASSWGQGGGYTF
few | TRBJ1-1 | 15 | TRBV29-1 | NA | TGCAGCGTTGAAAGCACGCGGGGCATGAACACTGAAGCTTTCTTT | CSVESTRGMNTEAFF
few | TRBJ2-1 | 15 | TRBV12-3/TRBV12-4 | NA | TGTGCCAGCAGTGAGTCGGTCCAAGCCTACAATGAGCAGTTCTTC | CASSESVQAYNEQFF
few | TRBJ2-3 | 16 | TRBV12-3/TRBV12-4 | TRBD2 | TGTGCCAGCAGACTAGCGGGGACAGCTAGCACAGATACGCAGTATTTT | CASRLAGTASTDTQYF
NA | TRBJ2-3 | 14 | TRBV20-1 | NA | TGCAGTCCATACCTACAGGGTCCCACAGATACGCAGTATTTT | CSPYLQGPTDTQYF
few | TRBJ2-7 | 15 | TRBV7-2 | TRBD1 | TGTGCCAGCAGCTTTCCAGGACAGGGTATTTACGAGCAGTACTTC | CASSFPGQGIYEQYF
few | TRBJ2-1 | 17 | TRBV7-2 | TRBD2 | TGTGCCAGCAGCTCAACTCTAGCGGGAGGGCTGTACAATGAGCAGTTCTTC | CASSSTLAGGLYNEQFF
many | TRBJ2-1 | 18 | TRBV7-6 | NA | TGTGCCAGCAGCTTATACGTCCGTACGGGTGGCCCCTACAATGAGCAGTTCTTC | CASSLYVRTGGPYNEQFF
few | TRBJ2-3 | 15 | TRBV4-3 | TRBD1 | TGCGCCAGCAGCCCGGCCGGGACAGGGTCTCATACGCAGTATTTT | CASSPAGTGSHTQYF
NA | TRBJ2-7 | 12 | TRBV28 | NA | TGTGCCAGCAGTTTCTGGCAGGGTGAGCAGTACTTC | CASSFWQGEQYF